This T cell receptor (beta chain) was sequenced for a study of Ad26.COV2.S vaccination and SARS-CoV-2 variants. On the study more broadly: Each vaccinee took Ad26.COV2.S intramuscularly, once or twice 56 days apart. Study-wide findings and caveats: Non-spike TCR breadth did not differ much between vaccine and placebo recipients.

For this clone: Its antigen is still unknown.

CDR3 length: 16 amino acids. The V gene's germline CDR1 is LNHNV and CDR2 YYDKDF (reference sequence). Germline trimming cut 1 base from V and 6 bases from J; bases unmatched to any gene: 7. The assay was immunoSEQ multiplex PCR, and TCRdb's table has in-frame clones only and misses some. The sample records fewer than 500,000 clones, less than 95% being singletons. Treatment here: some 20 received Ad26.COV2.S at low or high dose, single or two shots; roughly five received placebo; per-sample allocation not given. The samples date from day 63 after the first vaccine or placebo injection. Participants' vaccine, an Ad26 vector, delivered Wuhan-strain SARS-CoV-2 spike.

The sequencing used peripheral blood, collected in a trial of Ad26.COV2.S vaccine versus placebo. This clonotype originated in a person between 18 and 65 years old who received the Ad26.COV2.S COVID-19 vaccine or a placebo. The chain carries TRBV15 and TRBJ2-3, with 10 bases matching TRBD2. CDR3 loop: CATSRGSGRAGDTQYF. CDR3 coding DNA: TGTGCCACCAGCAGAGGAAGCGGGAGGGCGGGGGATACGCAGTATTTT.